What follows are 6 T cell receptor beta chains derived from one specimen sequenced in a study of blood T cell repertoires in COVID-19. Profiled with immunoSEQ multiplex PCR; TCRdb holds only in-frame clones, not every one. The sample comprises roughly 340,000 clones, 87% of which are singletons, and under 6.5% rests with the top ten. The sequenced sample consisted of peripheral blood. The receptors were gathered from a woman between 45 and 60 years old with COVID-19, enrolled during active disease.

V usage is TRBV6-1 and J usage is TRBJ2-7, with TRBD2 matching over 7 bases. The CDR3 runs to 16 residues. Germline assignment: CDR1 MNHNS and CDR2 SASEGT. The ends lost 2 bases at V and 3 bases at J; junction bases unmatched: 10. CDR3 coding DNA: TGTGCCAGCAGTGAAATGGCTAGCGGTGCATTCTACGAGCAGTACTTC. Amino acid sequence: CASSEMASGAFYEQYF.

A single count supports this clone. This chain connects TRBV3-1 (or the pseudogene TRBV3-2) to TRBJ1-1; 8 bases match TRBD1. Germline CDR1 is LGHDT and CDR2 is YNNKEL (reference sequence). There are 13 residues in the CDR3. V shed 8 bases and J 1 base; nucleotides not matched to a gene: 3. The CDR3 loop is CASATGANTEAFF. The CDR3 nucleotides read TGTGCCAGCGCGACAGGGGCGAACACTGAAGCTTTCTTT.

This clone has a handful of counts. This sequence joins TRBV5-1 and TRBJ2-7; TRBD1 is a possible D gene (6 bases). V lost 3 bases, J lost 3 bases, and 19 bases lay in between. The CDR3 covers 16 residues. Germline CDR1 is SGHRS and CDR2 is YFSETQ. CDR3 bases: TGCGCCAGCAGCTGGGACACAGTAACAACCCTCTACGAGCAGTACTTC. Translated: CASSWDTVTTLYEQYF.

V and J are TRBV19 and TRBJ2-7; D might be TRBD1 (6 bases). The germline V gene has CDR1 LNHDA and CDR2 SQIVND (reference sequence). The CDR3 covers 15 residues. V was clipped by 1 base and J by 2 bases, with 12 bases between them. The CDR3 region is CASSIAGQLPYEQYF. The CDR3 DNA reads TGTGCCAGTAGTATAGCCGGACAGTTACCCTACGAGCAGTACTTC.

This clone has only one observation. The V and J genes are TRBV5-5 and TRBJ2-7; possible D gene TRBD2, 6 bases. The V end was cut by 0 bases, the J end by 3 bases, with 13 bases between. This CDR3 is 15 amino acids long. Germline loops: CDR1 SGHKS, CDR2 YYEKEE (reference sequence). In nucleotides, the CDR3 is TGTGCCAGCAGCTTGGTCGGAGGGCAGAACTACGAGCAGTACTTC. The encoded protein is CASSLVGGQNYEQYF.

V usage is TRBV2 and J usage is TRBJ1-1, with a weak D call TRBD1 (5 bases). The CDR3 loop spans 13 amino acids. Germline lookup yields CDR1 SNHLY and CDR2 FYNNEI. V lost 7 bases, J lost 1 base, and 10 bases lay in between. This CDR3 reads CASKAGWNTEAFF. The CDR3 nucleotides read TGTGCCAGCAAAGCAGGGTGGAACACTGAAGCTTTCTTT.